Following are 12 T cell receptor beta chains from one sample sequenced in a study of blood T cell repertoires in COVID-19. Generated by immunoSEQ multiplex PCR, the TCRdb table keeps only in-frame clones and is missing some. The repertoire has around 150,000 clones, around 85% of them found once; the top ten carry less than 3.5%. The specimen was peripheral blood. Source of these receptors: a man between 70 and 80 years old with acute or convalescent COVID-19.

Turning to this clone: One end of the junction is discordant with germline, which a read error may explain. This chain uses TRBV7-7 with TRBJ2-5; 9 nucleotides line up with TRBD2. The V gene's germline CDR1 is SSHAT and CDR2 FNYEAQ (reference sequence). The CDR3 loop spans 17 amino acids. The CDR3 DNA reads TGTGCTAGCAGCTTAGCGGCTAGCGGGACGCCTCAAGAGACCCAGTACTTC. It specifies CASSLAASGTPQETQYF.

This chain joins TRBV10-1 and TRBJ1-3, with D possibly matching TRBD1 (5 bases). V lost 3 bases and J lost 2, with 14 bases in between. Germline values: CDR1 WNHNN, CDR2 SYGVQD (reference sequence). The CDR3 runs 16 residues. CDR3 nucleotide sequence: TGCGCCAGCAGTGATTCTAAGCTCAGGGCTGGAAACACCATATATTTT. It translates to CASSDSKLRAGNTIYF.

The V gene is TRBV18, the J gene TRBJ2-1; a weak D match, TRBD1 (6 bases). The length of the CDR3 is 12 residues. The germline V and J ends were trimmed by 3 bases and 9 bases, with 9 bases remaining between them. Germline-derived CDR1 and CDR2 are KGHSH and LQKENI. CDR3 nucleotides: TGTGCCAGCTCACCTACAGGGCGTGAGCAGTTCTTC. Translation gives CASSPTGREQFF. The full variable domain, with the rest looked up from reference TRBV18 and TRBJ2-1, is NAGVMQNPRHLVRRRGQEARLRCSPMKGHSHVYWYRQLPEEGLKFMVYLQKENIIDESGMPKERFSAEFPKEGPSILRIQQVVRGDSAAYFCASSPTGREQFFGPGTRLTVL.

This chain uses TRBV29-1 with TRBJ2-5, with 7 bases aligning to TRBD1. CDR1 is SQVTM, CDR2 ANQGSEA, per germline. V trimming: 7 bases; J trimming: 5 bases; junction bases outside the gene matches: 7. The CDR3 contains 12 residues. The DNA for the CDR3 is TGCAGCGGAACAGGGGAAGGCGAGACCCAGTACTTC. It codes for CSGTGEGETQYF.

The genes are TRBV7-3 and TRBJ2-5, with D possibly matching TRBD2 (6 bases). V lost 3 bases, J lost 4 bases, and 15 bases lay in between. Germline CDR1 reads SGHTA; CDR2 reads FQGTGA. The CDR3 consists of 15 residues. CDR3 sequence (DNA): TGTGCCAGCAGCTTGGTTGCGGGAAGGGGAGAGACCCAGTACTTC. Translation: CASSLVAGRGETQYF.

J is TRBJ2-3 and V is TRBV27, with D tentatively TRBD1 (6 bases). Trimming left V 8 bases short and J 2 bases short, with 11 bases between. The CDR3 covers 13 residues. Germline loops: CDR1 MNHEY, CDR2 SMNVEV (reference sequence). The CDR3 reads CASVDRDTDTQYF. CDR3 bases: TGTGCCAGCGTGGACAGAGACACAGATACGCAGTATTTT.

This clone was counted once. CDR3 in amino acids: CATSRVRRSTYEQYF. The CDR3, as DNA: TGTGCCACCAGCAGAGTTAGGAGATCTACCTACGAGCAGTACTTC. The chain is built from TRBV15 and TRBJ2-7; D not resolved. V dropped 1 base and J dropped 2 bases, with 12 bases sitting between them. This CDR3 region has 15 residues. Germline V gene data show CDR1 as LNHNV and CDR2 as YYDKDF (reference sequence).

The chain employs TRBV7-6 and TRBJ2-1; 10 positions match TRBD2. Trimming removed 4 bases from V and 7 bases from J; junction bases left unmatched: 7. Germline V gene sequence: CDR1 SGHVS, CDR2 FNYEAQ. This CDR3 region has 15 residues. Here the CDR3 reads CASSSLAGVLNEQFF. In DNA form, the CDR3 reads TGTGCCAGCAGCTCCCTAGCGGGAGTATTGAATGAGCAGTTCTTC.

The V gene is TRBV4-2, the J gene TRBJ2-1; 8 positions agree with TRBD2. The CDR3 covers 15 residues. Germline trimming cut 3 bases from V and 0 bases from J; bases unmatched to any gene: 1. Germline V gene lookup returns CDR1 LGHNA and CDR2 YNFKEQ. CDR3 in amino acids: CASSQSGGSYNEQFF. The CDR3 DNA is TGTGCCAGCAGCCAGAGCGGGGGCTCCTACAATGAGCAGTTCTTC.

Here the CDR3 DNA reads TGTGCCACCAGTGATTTCGTGGGACAGGGGGCGACCGATGAGCAGTTCTTC. Translated, it gives CATSDFVGQGATDEQFF. The chain employs TRBV24-1 and TRBJ2-1, with 12 bases matching TRBD1. This CDR3 has 17 residues. Trimming took 1 base from V and 8 from J; bases not matched to a gene: 8. Germline V gene lookup returns CDR1 KGHDR and CDR2 SFDVKD.

This chain uses TRBV7-2 with TRBJ2-7; no clear D. The CDR3 loop spans 12 amino acids. The ends were cut back, 2 bases at V and 3 bases at J, with 5 bases in the middle. Germline V CDR1 and CDR2: SGHTA, FQGNSA. The CDR3 loop is CASSLPLYEQYF. The CDR3, as DNA: TGTGCCAGCAGCTTACCCCTCTACGAGCAGTACTTC.

This chain links TRBV9 with TRBJ1-1; D gene unclear. Germline CDR1 reads SGDLS; CDR2 reads YYNGEE. The V and J ends lost 0 bases and 3 bases respectively, with 12 bases between them. This CDR3 region has 15 residues. The CDR3 DNA sequence: TGTGCCAGCAGCGTAGCCGGAGGAGGTTACACTGAAGCTTTCTTT. Residues: CASSVAGGGYTEAFF.